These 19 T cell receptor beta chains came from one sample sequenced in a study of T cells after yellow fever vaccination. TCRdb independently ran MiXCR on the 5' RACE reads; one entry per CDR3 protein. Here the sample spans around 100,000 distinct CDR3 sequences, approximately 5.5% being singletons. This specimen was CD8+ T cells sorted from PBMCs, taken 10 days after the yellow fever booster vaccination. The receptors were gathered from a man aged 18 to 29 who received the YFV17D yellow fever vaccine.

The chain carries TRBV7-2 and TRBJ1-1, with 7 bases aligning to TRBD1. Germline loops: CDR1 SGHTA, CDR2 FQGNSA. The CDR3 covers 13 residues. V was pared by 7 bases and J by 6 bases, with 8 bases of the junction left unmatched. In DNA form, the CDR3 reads TGTGCCAGCATCCTCCTCGGACAGGCTGAAGCTTTCTTT. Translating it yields CASILLGQAEAFF.

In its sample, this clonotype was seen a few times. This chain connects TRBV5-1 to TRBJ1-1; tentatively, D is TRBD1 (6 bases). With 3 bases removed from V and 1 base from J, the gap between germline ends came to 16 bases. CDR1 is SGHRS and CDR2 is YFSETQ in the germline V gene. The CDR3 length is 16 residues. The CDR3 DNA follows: TGCGCCAGCAGCTCTATCCCGCAGGGACAGAACACTGAAGCTTTCTTT. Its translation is CASSSIPQGQNTEAFF.

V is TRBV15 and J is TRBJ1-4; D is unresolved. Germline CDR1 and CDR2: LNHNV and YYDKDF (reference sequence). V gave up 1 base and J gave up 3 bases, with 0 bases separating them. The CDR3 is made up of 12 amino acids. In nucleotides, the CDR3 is TGTGCCACCAGCAGAGCTAATGAAAAACTGTTTTTT. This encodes CATSRANEKLFF.

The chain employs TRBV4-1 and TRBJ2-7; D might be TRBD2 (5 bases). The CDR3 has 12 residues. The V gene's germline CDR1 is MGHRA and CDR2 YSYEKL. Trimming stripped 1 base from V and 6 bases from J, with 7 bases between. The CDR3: CASSQAGGEQYV. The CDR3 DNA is TGCGCCAGCAGCCAAGCCGGAGGCGAGCAGTACGTC.

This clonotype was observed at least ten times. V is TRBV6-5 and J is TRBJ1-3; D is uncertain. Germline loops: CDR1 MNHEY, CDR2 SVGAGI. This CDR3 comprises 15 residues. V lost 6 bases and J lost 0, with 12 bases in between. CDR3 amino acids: CASRGGSISGNTIYF. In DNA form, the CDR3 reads TGTGCCAGCAGGGGAGGCAGTATCTCTGGAAACACCATATATTTT.

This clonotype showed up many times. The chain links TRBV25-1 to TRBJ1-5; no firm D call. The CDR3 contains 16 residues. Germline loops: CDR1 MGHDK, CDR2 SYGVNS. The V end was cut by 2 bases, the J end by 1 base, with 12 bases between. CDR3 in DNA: TGTGCCAGCAGTGAAACGAACAGTTGGAGCAATCAGCCCCAGCATTTT. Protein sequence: CASSETNSWSNQPQHF.

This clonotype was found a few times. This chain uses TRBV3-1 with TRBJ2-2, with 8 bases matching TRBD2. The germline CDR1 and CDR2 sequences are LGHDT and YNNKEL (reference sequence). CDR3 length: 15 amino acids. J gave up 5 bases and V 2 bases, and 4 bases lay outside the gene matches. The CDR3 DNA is TGTGCCAGCAGCCAATCGGGGGGGATGACCGGGGAGCTGTTTTTT. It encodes CASSQSGGMTGELFF.

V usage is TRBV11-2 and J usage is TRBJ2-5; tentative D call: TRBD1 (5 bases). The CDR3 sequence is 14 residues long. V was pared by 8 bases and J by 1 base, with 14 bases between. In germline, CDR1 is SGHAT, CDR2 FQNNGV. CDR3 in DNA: TGTGCCAGCGTCAAGTGGGGCAGCCAAGAGACCCAGTACTTC. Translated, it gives CASVKWGSQETQYF.

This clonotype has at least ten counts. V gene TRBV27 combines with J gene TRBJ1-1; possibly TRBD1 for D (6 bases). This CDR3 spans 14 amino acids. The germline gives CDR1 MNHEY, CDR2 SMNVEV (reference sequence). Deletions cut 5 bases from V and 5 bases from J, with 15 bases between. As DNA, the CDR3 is TGTGCCAGCAGTCTACAGGGACGGTTGACTGAAGCTTTCTTT. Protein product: CASSLQGRLTEAFF.

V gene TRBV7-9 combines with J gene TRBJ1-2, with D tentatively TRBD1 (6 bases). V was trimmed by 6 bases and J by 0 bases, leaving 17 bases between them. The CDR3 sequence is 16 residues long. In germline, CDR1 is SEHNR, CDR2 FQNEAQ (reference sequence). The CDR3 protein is CASSPVHQGTNYGYTF. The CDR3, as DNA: TGTGCCAGCAGTCCAGTCCATCAGGGGACTAACTATGGCTACACCTTC. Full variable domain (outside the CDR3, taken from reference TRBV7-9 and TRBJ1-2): DTGVSQNPRHKITKRGQNVTFRCDPISEHNRLYWYRQTLGQGPEFLTYFQNEAQLEKSRLLSDRFSAERPKGSFSTLEIQRTEQGDSAMYLCASSPVHQGTNYGYTFGSGTRLTVV.

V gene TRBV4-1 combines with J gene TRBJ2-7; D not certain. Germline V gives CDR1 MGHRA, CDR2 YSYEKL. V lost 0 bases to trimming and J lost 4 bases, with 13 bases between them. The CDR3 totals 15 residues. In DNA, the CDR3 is TGCGCCAGCAGCCAAGATTCCGTAGAAGGTTACGAGCAGTACGTC. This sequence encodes CASSQDSVEGYEQYV.

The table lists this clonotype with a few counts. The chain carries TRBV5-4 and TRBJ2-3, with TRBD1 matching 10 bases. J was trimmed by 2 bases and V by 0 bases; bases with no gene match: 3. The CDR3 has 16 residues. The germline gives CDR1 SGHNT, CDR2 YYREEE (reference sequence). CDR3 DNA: TGTGCCAGCAGCTTGGCGGGACAGGGGATCACAGATACGCAGTATTTT. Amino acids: CASSLAGQGITDTQYF.

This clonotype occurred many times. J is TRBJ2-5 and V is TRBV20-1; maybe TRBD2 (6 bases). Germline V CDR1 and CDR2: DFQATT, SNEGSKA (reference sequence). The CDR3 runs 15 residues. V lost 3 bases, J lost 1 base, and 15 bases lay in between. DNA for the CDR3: TGCAGTGCTAGTCCGGGGGTGGGAGGCCAAGAGACCCAGTACTTC. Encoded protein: CSASPGVGGQETQYF.

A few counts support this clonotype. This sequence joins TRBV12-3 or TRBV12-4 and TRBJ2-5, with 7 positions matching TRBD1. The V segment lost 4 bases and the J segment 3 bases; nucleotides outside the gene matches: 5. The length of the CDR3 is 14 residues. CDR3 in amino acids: CASSYSDREETQYF. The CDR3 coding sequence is TGTGCCAGCAGTTATTCCGACAGGGAAGAGACCCAGTACTTC.

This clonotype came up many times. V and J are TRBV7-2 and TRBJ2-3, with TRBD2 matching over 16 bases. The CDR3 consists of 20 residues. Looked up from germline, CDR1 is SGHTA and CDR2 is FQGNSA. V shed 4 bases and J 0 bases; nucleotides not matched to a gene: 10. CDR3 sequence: CASSSNPGLAGGWSTDTQYF. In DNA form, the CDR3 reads TGTGCCAGCAGCTCAAACCCGGGACTAGCGGGGGGGTGGAGCACAGATACGCAGTATTTT.

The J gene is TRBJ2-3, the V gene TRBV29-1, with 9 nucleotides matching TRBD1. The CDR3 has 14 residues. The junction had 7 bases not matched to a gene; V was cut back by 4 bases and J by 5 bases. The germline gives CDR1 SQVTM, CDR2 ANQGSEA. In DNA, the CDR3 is TGCAGCGTTGTGGGGACAGGGAGAGGAGATACGCAGTATTTT. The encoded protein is CSVVGTGRGDTQYF.

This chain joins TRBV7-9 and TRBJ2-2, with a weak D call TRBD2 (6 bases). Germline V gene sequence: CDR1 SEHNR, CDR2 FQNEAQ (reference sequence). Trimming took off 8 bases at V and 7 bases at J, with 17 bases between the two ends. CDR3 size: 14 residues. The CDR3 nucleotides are TGTGCCAGCCGGGGGACTCGAACAGGCGGGGAGCTGTTTTTT. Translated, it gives CASRGTRTGGELFF.

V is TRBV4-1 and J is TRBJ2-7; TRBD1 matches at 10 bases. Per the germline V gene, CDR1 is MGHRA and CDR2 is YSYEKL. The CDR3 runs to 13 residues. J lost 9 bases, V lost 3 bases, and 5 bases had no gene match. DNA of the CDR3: TGCGCCAGCAGCCACCGGGACAGGGGAAGGCAGTACTTC. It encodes CASSHRDRGRQYF.

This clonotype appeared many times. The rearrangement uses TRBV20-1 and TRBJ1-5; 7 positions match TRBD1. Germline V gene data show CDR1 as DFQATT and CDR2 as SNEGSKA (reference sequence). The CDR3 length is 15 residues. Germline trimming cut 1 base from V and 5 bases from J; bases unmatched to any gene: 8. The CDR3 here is CSARVNRGGDQPQHF. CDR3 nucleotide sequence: TGCAGTGCTAGAGTTAACAGGGGTGGGGATCAGCCCCAGCATTTT.